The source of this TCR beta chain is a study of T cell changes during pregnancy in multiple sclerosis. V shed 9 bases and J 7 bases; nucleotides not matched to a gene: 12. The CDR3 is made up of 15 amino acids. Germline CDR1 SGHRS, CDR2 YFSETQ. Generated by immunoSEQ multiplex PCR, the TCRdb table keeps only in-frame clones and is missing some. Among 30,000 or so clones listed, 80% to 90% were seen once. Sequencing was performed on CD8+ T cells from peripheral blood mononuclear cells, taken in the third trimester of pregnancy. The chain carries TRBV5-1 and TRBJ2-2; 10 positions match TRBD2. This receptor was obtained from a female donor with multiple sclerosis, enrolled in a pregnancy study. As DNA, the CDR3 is TGCGCCACCTCTCTAGCGGGAGAACGGGGCGGGGAGCTGTTTTTT. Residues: CATSLAGERGGELFF.